The 10 T cell receptor beta chains below come from one sample, sequenced in a study of blood T cell repertoires in COVID-19. Produced via immunoSEQ multiplex PCR; TCRdb's table is partial and in-frame only. The sample contains 90,000 to 130,000 clones, roughly 82% of which appear only once. The sample taken for sequencing was peripheral blood. These receptors all stem from a woman aged 60 to 75 with acute or convalescent COVID-19.

This chain uses TRBV11-2 with TRBJ2-5, with D perhaps matching TRBD1 (6 bases). V was cut by 7 bases and J by 5 bases, with 17 bases left in between. This CDR3 spans 14 amino acids. Germline loops: CDR1 SGHAT, CDR2 FQNNGV. CDR3 in amino acids: CASTPGAARETQYF. The DNA for the CDR3 is TGTGCCAGCACCCCAGGGGCTGCCCGGGAGACCCAGTACTTC.

The V and J genes are TRBV7-6 and TRBJ1-5; possibly TRBD1 for D (6 bases). Germline V gives CDR1 SGHVS, CDR2 FNYEAQ. The CDR3 is 15 residues long. The V end lost 0 bases, the J end lost 3 bases, and 9 bases lay between the germline ends. The CDR3 reads CASSLATGYNQPQHF. The CDR3 nucleotides read TGTGCCAGCAGCTTAGCTACAGGGTACAATCAGCCCCAGCATTTT.

This clone has a handful of counts. The rearrangement uses TRBV30 and TRBJ1-1; 11 nucleotides align to TRBD1. V dropped 2 bases and J dropped 2; count of bases not matched to a gene: 10. CDR3 length: 17 amino acids. Per the germline V gene, CDR1 is GTSNPN and CDR2 is SVGIG (reference sequence). The CDR3 nucleotides read TGTGCCTGGAGTCTCTGGGACAGGGGGTCTGCCAACACTGAAGCTTTCTTT. This encodes CAWSLWDRGSANTEAFF.

The chain combines TRBV9 with TRBJ2-5; the D is unclear. The CDR3 covers 15 residues. Trimming pared 4 bases from V and 4 bases from J, leaving 17 bases between. Germline values: CDR1 SGDLS, CDR2 YYNGEE. The CDR3 here is CASSKRGYGRETQYF. CDR3 DNA sequence: TGTGCCAGCAGCAAAAGAGGATATGGTCGAGAGACCCAGTACTTC.

The V call is TRBV5-1, the J call TRBJ2-1, with TRBD2 identical over 7 bases. Germline V gives CDR1 SGHRS, CDR2 YFSETQ. The CDR3 contains 15 residues. J was trimmed by 9 bases and V by 0 bases; bases with no gene match: 9. CDR3 protein: CASSLDGTTVGEQFF. CDR3 nucleotide sequence: TGCGCCAGCAGCTTGGATGGGACTACCGTCGGTGAGCAGTTCTTC.

The chain carries TRBV5-4 and TRBJ1-3; maybe TRBD1 (5 bases). Trimming stripped 4 bases from V and 4 bases from J, with 15 bases between. The CDR3 contains 15 residues. Germline assignment: CDR1 SGHNT and CDR2 YYREEE (reference sequence). The CDR3 spells CASSPGRGKGNTIYF. The CDR3 DNA is TGTGCCAGCAGCCCAGGACGGGGGAAAGGAAACACCATATATTTT.

This clone was counted a few times. This chain uses TRBV6-5 with TRBJ1-3, with D maybe TRBD1 (5 bases). From germline, CDR1 is MNHEY and CDR2 SVGAGI. V lost 6 bases, J lost 4 bases, and 10 bases lay in between. This CDR3 has 13 amino acids. The CDR3 DNA reads TGTGCCAGCAGCCCAGGGTACGGAAACACCATATATTTT. Translated, it gives CASSPGYGNTIYF.

This clone was recorded many times. This chain joins TRBV2 and TRBJ2-3, with 9 bases lining up with TRBD2. V was pared by 4 bases and J by 3 bases, with 5 bases of the junction left unmatched. This CDR3 comprises 15 residues. Per germline, CDR1 SNHLY and CDR2 FYNNEI. The CDR3 sequence: CASSVAGGPTDTQYF. The CDR3 nucleotides are TGTGCCAGCAGTGTTGCGGGGGGGCCAACAGATACGCAGTATTTT.

The chain couples TRBV4-1 to TRBJ1-3; D unclear. This CDR3 contains 13 residues. V lost 1 base, J lost 2 bases, and 3 bases lay in between. Germline V gene lookup returns CDR1 MGHRA and CDR2 YSYEKL. For the CDR3, the DNA is TGCGCCAGCAGCCAAGGGCCTGGAAACACCATATATTTT. The encoded protein is CASSQGPGNTIYF.

V gene TRBV7-2 combines with J gene TRBJ1-3; no firm D call. The CDR3 is made up of 17 amino acids. Trimming left V 0 bases short and J 0 bases short, with 12 bases between. Germline values: CDR1 SGHTA, CDR2 FQGNSA. The CDR3 reads CASSLAVGSSSGNTIYF. The CDR3 DNA sequence: TGTGCCAGCAGCTTAGCGGTGGGGAGCAGCTCTGGAAACACCATATATTTT.